These 9 T cell receptor beta chains originate from one sample sequenced in a study of technical replicates of blood from several donors. Produced via immunoSEQ multiplex PCR; TCRdb's table is partial and in-frame only. Of 70,000 to 85,000 clones listed, 92% are singletons. Sequencing used T cells isolated from PBMCs. These TCRs come from a human donor in good health.

This clone appeared once. The genes are TRBV19 and TRBJ2-7; TRBD1 aligns across 8 bases. Per the germline V gene, CDR1 is LNHDA and CDR2 is SQIVND (reference sequence). The CDR3 is 13 amino acids. With V trimmed by 7 bases and J by 5 bases, 7 bases remained unmatched. This chain's CDR3 is CASKRQGANEQYF. CDR3 in DNA: TGTGCCAGTAAACGTCAGGGGGCTAACGAGCAGTACTTC.

Notes on this clone: This same CDR3 is encoded by further DNA sequences in the sample. V usage is TRBV15 and J usage is TRBJ2-5, with TRBD1 matching over 7 bases. CDR3 length: 14 amino acids. CDR1 and CDR2 from the germline V gene are LNHNV and YYDKDF (reference sequence). V trimming: 1 base; J trimming: 2 bases; junction bases outside the gene matches: 1. The DNA for the CDR3 is TGTGCCACCAGCAGAGCGGGACAGCAAGAGACCCAGTACTTC. Translation: CATSRAGQQETQYF.

This chain links TRBV25-1 with TRBJ2-5; 8 nucleotides agree with TRBD2. The CDR3 is 15 residues long. Looked up from germline, CDR1 is MGHDK and CDR2 is SYGVNS. Losses at the gene ends were 1 base for V and 5 bases for J; bases not matched to a gene: 6. DNA for the CDR3: TGTGCCAGCAGTGAATTCGAGAGCGGGAGTGAGACCCAGTACTTC. Amino acid sequence: CASSEFESGSETQYF.

The genes are TRBV5-1 and TRBJ2-3; the match to TRBD2 covers 8 bases. V lost 4 bases and J lost 3; bases outside the gene matches: 10. The CDR3 contains 16 residues. From germline, CDR1 is SGHRS and CDR2 YFSETQ. The CDR3 reads CASSPPGTSGTDTQYF. Here the CDR3 DNA reads TGCGCCAGCAGCCCACCCGGGACTAGTGGGACAGATACGCAGTATTTT.

The chain has TRBV18 and TRBJ1-5; maybe TRBD1 (5 bases). This CDR3 has 14 amino acids. Germline CDR1 and CDR2: KGHSH and LQKENI. V lost 2 bases, J lost 5 bases, and 10 bases lay in between. The CDR3 nucleotides read TGTGCCAGCTCACCAGCGGGGCAAGATCAGCCCCAGCATTTT. Its translation: CASSPAGQDQPQHF.

The chain uses TRBV19 and TRBJ1-2, with D maybe TRBD1 (5 bases). The germline V and J ends were trimmed by 4 bases and 8 bases, with 14 bases remaining between them. Germline loops: CDR1 LNHDA, CDR2 SQIVND (reference sequence). The CDR3 consists of 13 residues. The CDR3 bases are TGTGCCAGTAGTAAACAGGTTGCAAGAGGCTACACCTTC. Its translation: CASSKQVARGYTF.

The chain joins TRBV6-1 to TRBJ1-2; D gene uncertain. The CDR3 runs to 14 residues. Germline V gene data show CDR1 as MNHNS and CDR2 as SASEGT. V lost 5 bases and J 0 bases, leaving 10 bases between the germline ends. Written as DNA, the CDR3 is TGTGCCAGCAGTCTACTTACAGCTAACTATGGCTACACCTTC. Protein: CASSLLTANYGYTF.

The genes are TRBV2 and TRBJ1-1; D call uncertain. This CDR3 is built from 10 residues. Trimming took 9 bases from V and 2 from J, leaving 4 bases between them. CDR1 SNHLY and CDR2 FYNNEI come from the germline V gene. CDR3 in amino acids: CASINTEAFF. The CDR3, as DNA: TGTGCCAGTATAAACACTGAAGCTTTCTTT.

This sequence joins TRBV6-1 and TRBJ1-2; 7 bases agree with TRBD1. CDR3 length: 14 residues. Germline V CDR1 and CDR2: MNHNS, SASEGT. V lost 8 bases and J lost 2; bases outside the gene matches: 8. Here the CDR3 DNA reads TGTGCCAGCGTAGAGACAGGGTGGAACTATGGCTACACCTTC. This encodes CASVETGWNYGYTF.